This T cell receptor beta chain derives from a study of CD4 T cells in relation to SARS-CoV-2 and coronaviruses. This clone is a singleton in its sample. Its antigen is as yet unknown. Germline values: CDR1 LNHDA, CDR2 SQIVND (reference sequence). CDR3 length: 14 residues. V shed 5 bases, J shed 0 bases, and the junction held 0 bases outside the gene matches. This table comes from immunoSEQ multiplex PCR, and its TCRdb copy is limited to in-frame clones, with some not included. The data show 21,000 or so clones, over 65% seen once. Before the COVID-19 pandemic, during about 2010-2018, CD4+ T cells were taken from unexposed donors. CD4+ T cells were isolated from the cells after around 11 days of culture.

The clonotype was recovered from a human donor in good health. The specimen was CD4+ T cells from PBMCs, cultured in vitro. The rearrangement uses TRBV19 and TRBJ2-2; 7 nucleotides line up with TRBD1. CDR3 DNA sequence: TGTGCCAGTAGTGACAGGGCGAACACCGGGGAGCTGTTTTTT. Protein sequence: CASSDRANTGELFF.